This T cell receptor (beta chain) is drawn from a study of blood T cell repertoires in COVID-19 (TCRdb year 2020). Study-level background: Samples from collaborators originated in the United States, Italy and Spain and spanned both the acute and convalescent phases of COVID-19. The dataset comprised deeply sampled blood TCRbeta repertoires from subjects exposed to, actively infected with, or recovered from COVID-19. The repertoires were released in a freely available public database meant as a resource for research on the immune response to SARS-CoV-2. The prospective study material was composed of cDNA or gDNA derived from T cells, B-cell-depleted T cells, or PBMCs. The sample metadata nearly always contained a de-identified subject ID, COVID-19 status, age in years and sex. Where HLA class I and class II types were available, the types were taken from metadata supplied by the sample provider, not from assay-based typing. Samples came from the ongoing ImmuneRACE study (first 160 participants) plus 1,254 subjects from 6 global collaborators. The paper's findings and limits, for the study overall: The amount of clinical and demographic metadata varied by source and participant and was provided uncurated.

The collaborating institutions used their own protocols to collect whole blood in K2EDTA tubes. Collaborator samples were shipped for TCRbeta analysis as frozen whole blood, isolated PBMCs, or DNA extracted from either sample type. From the germline V gene (reference sequence), CDR1 is DFQATT and CDR2 is SNEGSKA. V sheds 3 bases and J sheds 1 base, leaving 6 bases between their ends. There are 13 amino acids in the CDR3, from cysteine to phenylalanine inclusive. The read is trimmed to its CDR3 DNA, 39 bases read in frame from base 1. Of note for this clone: It lacks a known antigen. There are no base qualities to consult, and no much larger clone falls within one base.

TCRbeta CDR3 regions were amplified from genomic DNA by means of the immunoSEQ Assay, a bias-controlled multiplex PCR. The authors' pipeline ran thus. Within the assay, amplification of reference gene primers was used to estimate how many nucleated cells each sample contained. Sequence reads were collapsed and filtered to measure the absolute abundance of every unique TCRbeta CDR3 rearrangement. Productive Simpson clonality was computed per sample as the square root of Simpson's diversity index over productive rearrangements. TCRdb stores this immuneACCESS table with in-frame sequences only. Part of the clones is absent; in the studies checked, under half of the shortfall reflects unresolved V genes, and no reason is known for the rest. V and J calls plus clone size are reproduced from that table; the DNA served to infer D and trimming. Here the sample has roughly 100,000 clones; 80% to 85% occur a single time. 15% to 20% of the sample rests with the top ten.

This chain is built from TRBV20-1 and TRBJ2-2; the D segment could be TRBD1, given 5 matching bases. The sequencing sample was made of peripheral blood. The receptor was derived from an elderly woman with active or convalescent COVID-19. Here is the DNA: TGCAGTGCTAGTCAGGGGAACACCGGGGAGCTGTTTTTT. Translated, this gives CSASQGNTGELFF.